This entry is about one T cell receptor beta chain. Its antigen remains unidentified. A CD45RA+ naive subset and a CD45RA-negative memory subset were split from CD4+ cells. The CDR3 spans 15 residues. V was clipped by 2 bases and J by 2 bases; unmatched bases: 5. The germline CDR1 and CDR2 sequences are SGHRS and YFSETQ. Original analysis: Filtering of immunoSEQ junctional sequences could not match full-length read filtering. Assay: immunoSEQ multiplex PCR; the TCRdb copy retains only in-frame clones and omits some. V and J calls and clone size follow that table, whereas D and trimming were derived from the DNA. The repertoire consists of roughly 650,000 clones, with about 96% occurring once and the leading ten covering around 0.06%. This specimen belongs to a study of shared clonotypes between healthy human individuals. Across the whole study: Per donor, CD8 memory used one plate, CD8 naive used two, CD4 memory used three and CD4 naive used three.

Regarding the study as a whole: A small donor pool kept down the genetic and exposure-history diversity that was represented.

Sequencing was carried out using naive CD4+ T cells sorted from blood. The sample's subset: CD45RA+ positively selected. This TCR derives from a woman aged 25 to 39 in good health. This chain links TRBV5-1 with TRBJ2-3; 7 bases match TRBD1. The CDR3 DNA reads as TGCGCCAGCAGCTTCTCCGACAGGGTCACAGATACGCAGTATTTT. Translating gives CASSFSDRVTDTQYF.